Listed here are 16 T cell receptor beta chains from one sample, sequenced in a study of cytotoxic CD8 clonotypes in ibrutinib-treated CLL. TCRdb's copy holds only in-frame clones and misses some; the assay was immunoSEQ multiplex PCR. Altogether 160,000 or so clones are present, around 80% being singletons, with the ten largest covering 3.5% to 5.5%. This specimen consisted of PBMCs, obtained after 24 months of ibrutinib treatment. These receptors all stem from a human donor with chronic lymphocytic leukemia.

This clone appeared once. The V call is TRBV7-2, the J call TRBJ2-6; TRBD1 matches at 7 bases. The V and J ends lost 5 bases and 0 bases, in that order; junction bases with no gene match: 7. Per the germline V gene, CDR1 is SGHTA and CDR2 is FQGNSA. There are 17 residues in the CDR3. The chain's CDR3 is CASSRKGQLSGANVLTF. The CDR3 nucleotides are TGTGCCAGCAGCCGCAAGGGACAGCTCTCTGGGGCCAACGTCCTGACTTTC.

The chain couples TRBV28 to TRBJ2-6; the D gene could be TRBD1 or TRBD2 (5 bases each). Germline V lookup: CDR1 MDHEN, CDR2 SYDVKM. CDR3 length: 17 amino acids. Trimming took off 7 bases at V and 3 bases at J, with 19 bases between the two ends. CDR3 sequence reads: CASTAPKGSSGANVLTF. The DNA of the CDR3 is TGTGCCAGCACCGCCCCGAAGGGGAGTAGTGGGGCCAACGTCCTGACTTTC. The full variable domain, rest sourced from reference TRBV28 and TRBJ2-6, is DVKVTQSSRYLVKRTGEKVFLECVQDMDHENMFWYRQDPGLGLRLIYFSYDVKMKEKGDIPEGYSVSREKKERFSLILESASTNQTSMYLCASTAPKGSSGANVLTFGAGSRLTVL.

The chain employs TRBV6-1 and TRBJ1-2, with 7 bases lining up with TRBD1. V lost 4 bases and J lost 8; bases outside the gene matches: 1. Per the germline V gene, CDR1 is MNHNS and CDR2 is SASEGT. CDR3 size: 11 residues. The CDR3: CASSARGGYTF. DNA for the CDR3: TGTGCCAGCAGTGCCAGGGGGGGCTACACCTTC.

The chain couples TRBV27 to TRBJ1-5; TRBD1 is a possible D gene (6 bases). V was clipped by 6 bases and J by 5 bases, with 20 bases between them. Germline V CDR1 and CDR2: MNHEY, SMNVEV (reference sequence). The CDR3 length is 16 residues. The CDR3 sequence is CASRGRGTFLDQPQHF. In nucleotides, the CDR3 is TGTGCCAGCAGGGGCAGGGGTACATTTCTTGATCAGCCCCAGCATTTT.

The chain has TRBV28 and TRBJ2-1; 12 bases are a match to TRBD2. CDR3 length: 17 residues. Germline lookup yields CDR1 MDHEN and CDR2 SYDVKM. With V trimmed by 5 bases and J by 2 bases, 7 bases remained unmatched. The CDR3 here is CASSQTLAGGTYNEQFF. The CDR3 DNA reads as TGTGCCAGCAGTCAGACCCTAGCGGGAGGGACCTACAATGAGCAGTTCTTC. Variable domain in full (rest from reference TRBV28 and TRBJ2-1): DVKVTQSSRYLVKRTGEKVFLECVQDMDHENMFWYRQDPGLGLRLIYFSYDVKMKEKGDIPEGYSVSREKKERFSLILESASTNQTSMYLCASSQTLAGGTYNEQFFGPGTRLTVL.

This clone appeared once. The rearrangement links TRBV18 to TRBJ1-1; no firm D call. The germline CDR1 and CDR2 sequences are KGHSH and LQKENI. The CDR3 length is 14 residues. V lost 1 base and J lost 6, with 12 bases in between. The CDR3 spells CASSPQYEGSEAFF. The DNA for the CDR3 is TGTGCCAGCTCACCACAATATGAGGGTTCTGAAGCTTTCTTT.

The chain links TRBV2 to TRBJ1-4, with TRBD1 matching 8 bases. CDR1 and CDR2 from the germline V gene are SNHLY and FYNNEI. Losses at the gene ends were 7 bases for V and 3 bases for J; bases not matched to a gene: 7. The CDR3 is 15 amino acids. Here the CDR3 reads CASTGRGLSNEKLFF. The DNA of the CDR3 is TGTGCCAGCACTGGCAGGGGGCTGTCTAATGAAAAACTGTTTTTT.

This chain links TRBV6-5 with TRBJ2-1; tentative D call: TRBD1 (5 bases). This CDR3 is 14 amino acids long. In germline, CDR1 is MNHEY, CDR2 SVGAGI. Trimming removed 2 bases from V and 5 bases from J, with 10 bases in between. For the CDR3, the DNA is TGTGCCAGCAGTTACAACCAGGACAACAATGAGCAGTTCTTC. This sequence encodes CASSYNQDNNEQFF.

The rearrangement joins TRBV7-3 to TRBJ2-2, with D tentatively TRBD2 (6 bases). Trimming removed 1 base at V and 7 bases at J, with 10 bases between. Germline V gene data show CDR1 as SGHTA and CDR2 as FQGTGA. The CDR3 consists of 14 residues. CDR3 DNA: TGTGCCAGCAGCTTAAGGAGGGATGGCGGGGAGCTGTTTTTT. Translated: CASSLRRDGGELFF.

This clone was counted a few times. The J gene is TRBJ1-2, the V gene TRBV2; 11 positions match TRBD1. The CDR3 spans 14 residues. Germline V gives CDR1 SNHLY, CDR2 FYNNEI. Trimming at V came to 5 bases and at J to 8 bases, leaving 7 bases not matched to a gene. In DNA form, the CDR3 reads TGTGCCAGCAGTCCGGGACAGGGGGTGCAGGGCTACACCTTC. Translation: CASSPGQGVQGYTF.

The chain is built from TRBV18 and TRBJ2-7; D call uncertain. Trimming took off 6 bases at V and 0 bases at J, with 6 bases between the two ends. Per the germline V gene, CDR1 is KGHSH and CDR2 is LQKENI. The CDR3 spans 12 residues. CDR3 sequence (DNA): TGTGCCAGCTCGTTTAGCTCCTACGAGCAGTACTTC. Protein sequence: CASSFSSYEQYF.

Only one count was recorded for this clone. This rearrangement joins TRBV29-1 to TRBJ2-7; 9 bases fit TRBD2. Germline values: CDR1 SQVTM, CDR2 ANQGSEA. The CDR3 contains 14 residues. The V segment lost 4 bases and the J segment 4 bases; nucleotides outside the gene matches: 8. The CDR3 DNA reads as TGCAGCGTTGTATTGACTAGCGGTTTTTACGAGCAGTACTTC. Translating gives CSVVLTSGFYEQYF.

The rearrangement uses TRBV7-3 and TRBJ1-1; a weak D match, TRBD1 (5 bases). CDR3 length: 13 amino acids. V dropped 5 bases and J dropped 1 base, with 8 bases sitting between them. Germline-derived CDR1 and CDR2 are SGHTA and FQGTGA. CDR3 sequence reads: CASSQTANTEAFF. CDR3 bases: TGTGCCAGCAGCCAGACAGCGAACACTGAAGCTTTCTTT.

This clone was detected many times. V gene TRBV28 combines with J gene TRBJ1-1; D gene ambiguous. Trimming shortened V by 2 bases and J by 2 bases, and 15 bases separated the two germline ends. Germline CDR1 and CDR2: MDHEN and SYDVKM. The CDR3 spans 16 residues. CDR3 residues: CASSLVGRKANTEAFF. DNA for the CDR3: TGTGCCAGCAGTTTAGTGGGAAGAAAGGCCAACACTGAAGCTTTCTTT.

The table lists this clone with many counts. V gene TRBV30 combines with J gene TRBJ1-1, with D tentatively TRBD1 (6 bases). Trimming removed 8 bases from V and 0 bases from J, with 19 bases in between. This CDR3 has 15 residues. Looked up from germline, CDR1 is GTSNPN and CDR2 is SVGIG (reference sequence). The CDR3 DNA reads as TGTGCCGGCAGGGGAAGGGTCGCGTTGAACACTGAAGCTTTCTTT. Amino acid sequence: CAGRGRVALNTEAFF. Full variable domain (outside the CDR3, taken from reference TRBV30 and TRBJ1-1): SQTIHQWPATLVQPVGSPLSLECTVEGTSNPNLYWYRQAAGRGLQLLFYSVGIGQISSEVPQNLSASRPQDRQFILSSKKLLLSDSGFYLCAGRGRVALNTEAFFGQGTRLTVV.

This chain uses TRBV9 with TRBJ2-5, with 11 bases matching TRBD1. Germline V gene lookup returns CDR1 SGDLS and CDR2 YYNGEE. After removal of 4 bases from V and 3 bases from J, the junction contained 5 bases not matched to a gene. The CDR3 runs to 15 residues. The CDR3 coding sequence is TGTGCCAGCAGCATAGGGACAGGGGGTAAAGAGACCCAGTACTTC. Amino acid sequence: CASSIGTGGKETQYF.